The 5 T cell receptor beta chains below come from one sample, sequenced in a study of tumor-infiltrating lymphocytes in primary liver carcinoma. The tissue used was unsorted bulk material of about 19-34 mg. RNA and DNA were co-extracted from it with the AllPrep DNA/RNA mini kit. The input was 450 to 500 ng total RNA; TCR beta cDNA was made from it with a constant-region primer. The TCR beta library was amplified through three nested multiplex PCR rounds in a modified ARM-PCR procedure. TRBV1-TRBV30 forward primers paired with a C-beta reverse primer drove the first two PCR rounds, roughly 10 cycles each. TCRdb analysed the multiplex PCR reads with MiXCR anew, one entry per CDR3 protein. There are 100,000 to 120,000 distinct CDR3 sequences in the sample; approximately 80% occur only once, and approximately 18% lies in the top ten. Sample: liver tumor tissue from sampling region 3. Subset specified: tumor region T3, left-lateral pole. The receptor source for this set is a man aged 35 to 55 with primary liver carcinoma and hepatitis B virus infection.

The chain combines TRBV11-1 with TRBJ2-3; D is perhaps TRBD1 or TRBD2 (5 bases each). This CDR3 contains 19 residues. CDR1 is SGHAT, CDR2 FQDESV, per germline (reference sequence). The CDR3 sequence is CLSSSGGSSVRARTDTQYF. The CDR3 DNA follows: TGTCTCAGCAGCTCTGGGGGAAGCTCTGTTAGAGCCCGCACAGATACGCAGTATTTT.

This clonotype has a count of ten or more. This sequence joins TRBV5-1 and TRBJ1-1; D remains ambiguous. Germline loops: CDR1 SGHRS, CDR2 YFSETQ. The CDR3 contains 14 residues. V was trimmed by 5 bases and J by 5 bases, leaving 16 bases between them. This CDR3 reads CASRLGPRITEAFF. The CDR3 DNA is TGCGCCAGCAGACTTGGACCCAGGATAACTGAAGCTTTCTTT. Looking up the rest from reference TRBV5-1 and TRBJ1-1 gives the full variable domain: KAGVTQTPRYLIKTRGQQVTLSCSPISGHRSVSWYQQTPGQGLQFLFEYFSETQRNKGNFPGRFSGRQFSNSRSEMNVSTLELGDSALYLCASRLGPRITEAFFGQGTRLTVV.

Note on this clonotype: One end of the junction varies from germline; a read error may be responsible. The chain employs TRBV12-3 or TRBV12-4 and TRBJ2-2; TRBD2 matches at 9 bases. The CDR3 covers 15 residues. The CDR3 sequence: CASGLVVGRGGELFF. The CDR3 DNA is TGTGCCAGCGGTTTAGTTGTGGGGCGCGGGGGGGAACTGTTTTTT.

The V and J genes are TRBV5-4 and TRBJ2-1; D remains ambiguous. Germline V lookup: CDR1 SGHNT, CDR2 YYREEE (reference sequence). Trimming removed 3 bases from V and 11 bases from J, with 9 bases in between. The CDR3 extends over 11 amino acids. The CDR3 bases are TGTGCCAGCAGCTCCTATAATAAGCAGTTCTTC. This translates into CASSSYNKQFF.

The genes are TRBV4-2 and TRBJ1-2; D not resolved. Looked up from germline, CDR1 is LGHNA and CDR2 is YNFKEQ. CDR3 length: 16 residues. The ends were cut back, 4 bases at V and 4 bases at J, with 19 bases in the middle. The CDR3 bases are TGTGCCAGCAGCCGCCCCACTGGGGAGGGAACCTATGGCTACACCTTC. As protein: CASSRPTGEGTYGYTF.